This T cell receptor beta chain was identified during a study of vaccination and CD4 T cells after COVID-19. Study summary: Convalescents were six males and four females, two of them Hispanic. Median draw time for post-COVID samples was approximately 94 days post-diagnosis (range 35 to 161). Three convalescent patients were sampled at day 14 and days 161 to 241 post-vaccination.

Time point meaning: late sampling 161 to 241 days after vaccination in three convalescent patients. TCRdb reanalysed the PCR reads using MiXCR and keeps one entry per CDR3 protein. Seen here are about 39,000 distinct CDR3 sequences, 35% to 45% observed once, and the top ten hold 5% to 6.5%. The study's findings and limits: A relatively small number of convalescent patients were studied, and no early post-infection timepoints were included.

Looked up from germline, CDR1 is SGHTA and CDR2 is FQGNSA. This CDR3 spans 16 amino acids. V was cut by 1 base and J by 0 bases, with 9 bases left in between. Points on this clonotype: Its antigen is still unknown.

The TCR was taken from a human donor who had recovered from COVID-19. The chain recombines TRBV7-2 with TRBJ2-2; D unresolved. This specimen consisted of CD4+ T cells from blood, obtained about 7 months after SARS-CoV-2 vaccination. In DNA, the CDR3 is TGTGCCAGCAGCTTAGTAGGGCGGACGAACACCGGGGAGCTGTTTTTT. It codes for CASSLVGRTNTGELFF.